This TCR beta chain was found in a study of T cells after yellow fever vaccination. Study summary: Preparation of fractions with low cell numbers was performed using SMART-Seq v4 Ultra Low Input.

This clonotype was found many times. Germline loops: CDR1 MNHNS, CDR2 SASEGT. V was shortened by 6 bases and J by 7 bases, with 21 bases between the two germline ends. The CDR3 covers 16 residues. TCRdb re-called the 5' RACE reads with MiXCR, one entry per CDR3 protein. The data contain about 69,000 distinct CDR3 sequences, 4.5% to 7.5% of them singletons. V usage is TRBV6-1 and J usage is TRBJ1-4; D is possibly TRBD1 (6 bases). The TCR originated in a young man who received the YFV17D yellow fever vaccine. Sequencing was performed on CD4+ T cells sorted from PBMCs, taken more than 14 days after the first yellow fever vaccination. The DNA for the CDR3 is TGTGCCAGCAGCCGCGACAGGCCCAGACTCGGTGAAAAACTGTTTTTT. Translation: CASSRDRPRLGEKLFF.